This T cell receptor beta chain was sequenced in a study of T cell repertoires in cytomegalovirus infection. Study-wide context: Based on public TCR beta signatures, there were indications of CMV infection and of a matching HLA type. Overall study results and limits: HLA-C-restricted CMV-specific TCR beta clonotypes prevailed in the ex vivo response. The cumulative frequency of public TCR beta families identified carriers of CMV plus the relevant HLA.

TCRdb reprocessed the reads with MiXCR, giving one entry per CDR3 protein. The table shows fewer than 400,000 distinct CDR3 sequences, with 15% to 20% occurring only once. The sample holds many counts of this clonotype. What it recognizes is unknown. V was trimmed by 2 bases and J by 4 bases, leaving 5 bases between them. Looked up from germline, CDR1 is SGHTA and CDR2 is FQGNSA. This CDR3 comprises 12 residues. The TCR originated in a human donor in good health (CMV status not recorded). Some clones in this sample may be carry-over from other donors' samples. Input material: PBMCs. This chain joins TRBV7-2 and TRBJ2-5; no definite D call. CDR3 sequence reads: CASSLSRETQYF. The CDR3 coding sequence is TGTGCCAGCAGCTTAAGTCGAGAGACCCAGTACTTC.